The 10 T cell receptor beta chains in this list originate from one sample, sequenced in a study of cytomegalovirus exposure and HLA in healthy donors. PCR employed 60 Vbeta and 13 Jbeta primers. Profiled with immunoSEQ multiplex PCR; TCRdb holds only in-frame clones, not every one. This sample has more than 100,000 clones; 50% to 75% occur once, and the top ten carry more than 6.5%. Sequenced material: PBMCs. All receptors come from a woman aged 40 to 50 in good health and CMV-seropositive.

Written as DNA, the CDR3 is TGCGCCAGCAGCTTGGCCGAGGGCCCTACCTACAATGAGCAGTTCTTC. Encoded protein: CASSLAEGPTYNEQFF. The genes are TRBV5-1 and TRBJ2-1, with D maybe TRBD2 (5 bases). The CDR3 has 16 residues. Germline V CDR1 and CDR2: SGHRS, YFSETQ. V lost 0 bases to trimming and J lost 2 bases, with 12 bases between them.

The chain is built from TRBV5-6 and TRBJ1-2; 7 bases are a match to TRBD1. CDR1 is SGHDT and CDR2 is YYEEEE in the germline V gene. There are 15 residues in the CDR3. J was trimmed by 2 bases and V by 6 bases; bases with no gene match: 10. The CDR3 is CASTGTAVLNYGYTF. The CDR3 DNA reads as TGTGCCAGCACCGGGACAGCCGTCCTAAACTATGGCTACACCTTC. Complete variable domain (other parts from reference TRBV5-6 and TRBJ1-2): DAGVTQSPTHLIKTRGQQVTLRCSPKSGHDTVSWYQQALGQGPQFIFQYYEEEERQRGNFPDRFSGHQFPNYSSELNVNALLLGDSALYLCASTGTAVLNYGYTFGSGTRLTVV.

The rearrangement uses TRBV5-6 and TRBJ1-2; TRBD1 agrees at 10 bases. Germline-derived CDR1 and CDR2 are SGHDT and YYEEEE. The trim removed 4 bases at V and 5 bases at J, leaving 2 bases unmatched. The CDR3 length is 13 residues. CDR3 sequence (DNA): TGTGCCAGCAGCCCGGACAGGGGGTATGGCTACACCTTC. Amino acids: CASSPDRGYGYTF.

This clone turned up a few times. The chain employs TRBV27 and TRBJ2-7; TRBD1 might be the D (6 bases). Per the germline V gene, CDR1 is MNHEY and CDR2 is SMNVEV (reference sequence). The CDR3 length is 14 residues. V gave up 6 bases and J gave up 4 bases, with 16 bases separating them. CDR3 amino acids: CASSPGTTSYEQYF. In nucleotides, the CDR3 is TGTGCCAGCAGCCCCGGGACAACCTCATACGAGCAGTACTTC.

The chain has TRBV9 and TRBJ2-3; weak D call: TRBD2 (5 bases). The germline gives CDR1 SGDLS, CDR2 YYNGEE. Trimming removed 0 bases at V and 4 bases at J, with 12 bases between. CDR3 length equals 15 residues. CDR3 nucleotide sequence: TGTGCCAGCAGCGTAGTTTCGGGGAATGCAGATACGCAGTATTTT. It encodes CASSVVSGNADTQYF.

The V call is TRBV6-5, the J call TRBJ2-5; tentatively, D is TRBD2 (6 bases). The CDR3 has 13 amino acids. V was cut by 5 bases and J by 5 bases, with 12 bases left in between. Germline V gene sequence: CDR1 MNHEY, CDR2 SVGAGI. The CDR3 here is CASSIGAGETQYF. The CDR3 nucleotides are TGTGCCAGCAGTATTGGGGCGGGGGAGACCCAGTACTTC.

There are a few counts of this clone. The gene calls are TRBV6-5 and TRBJ1-6; D gene uncertain. V was pared by 0 bases and J by 6 bases, with 9 bases between. This CDR3 is built from 15 residues. Germline V gene data show CDR1 as MNHEY and CDR2 as SVGAGI. The CDR3 region is CASSYSAGINSPLHF. CDR3 DNA: TGTGCCAGCAGTTACTCGGCCGGGATTAATTCACCCCTCCACTTT.

The chain recombines TRBV9 with TRBJ2-3, with D possibly being TRBD2 (6 bases). The germline V gene has CDR1 SGDLS and CDR2 YYNGEE. Between the trimmed V and J ends, which lost 0 bases and 4 bases, there was a span of 9 bases. The CDR3 loop spans 14 amino acids. CDR3: CASSVERESDTQYF. CDR3 nucleotides: TGTGCCAGCAGCGTAGAACGGGAGTCAGATACGCAGTATTTT.

This clone showed up just a few times. This rearrangement joins TRBV25-1 to TRBJ2-1; D is unclear. The V gene lost 6 bases and the J gene lost 0 bases, with 9 bases spanning the gap. The CDR3 is 14 residues long. CDR1 is MGHDK and CDR2 is SYGVNS in the germline V gene. In DNA form, the CDR3 reads TGTGCCAGCAGCTACTACCACTCCTACAATGAGCAGTTCTTC. Its translation: CASSYYHSYNEQFF.

This clone has only one observation. The chain couples TRBV5-1 to TRBJ2-1; 13 bases line up with TRBD2. V lost 4 bases to trimming and J lost 8 bases; unmatched junction nucleotides: 9. The CDR3 extends over 16 amino acids. Germline V CDR1 and CDR2: SGHRS, YFSETQ. The CDR3 spells CASSPETSGRPYEQFF. The CDR3 region has the DNA TGCGCCAGCAGCCCGGAGACTAGCGGGAGGCCCTATGAGCAGTTCTTC.